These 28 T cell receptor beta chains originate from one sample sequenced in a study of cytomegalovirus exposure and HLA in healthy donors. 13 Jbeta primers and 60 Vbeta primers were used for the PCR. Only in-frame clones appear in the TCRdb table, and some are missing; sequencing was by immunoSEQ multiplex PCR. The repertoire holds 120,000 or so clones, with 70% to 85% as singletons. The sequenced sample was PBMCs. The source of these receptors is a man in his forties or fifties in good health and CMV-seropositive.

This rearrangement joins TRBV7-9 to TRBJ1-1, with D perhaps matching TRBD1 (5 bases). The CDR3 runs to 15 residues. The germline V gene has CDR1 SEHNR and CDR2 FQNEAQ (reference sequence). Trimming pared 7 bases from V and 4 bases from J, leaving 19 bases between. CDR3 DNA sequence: TGTGCCAGCACCCTAGGGGACGCAGCGGGCACTGAAGCTTTCTTT. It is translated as CASTLGDAAGTEAFF.

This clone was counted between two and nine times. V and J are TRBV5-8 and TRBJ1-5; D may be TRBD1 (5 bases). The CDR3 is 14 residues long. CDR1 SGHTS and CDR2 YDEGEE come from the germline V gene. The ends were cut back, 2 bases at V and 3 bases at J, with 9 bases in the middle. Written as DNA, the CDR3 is TGTGCCAGCAGCTTCCTCAGGGTCAATCAGCCCCAGCATTTT. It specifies CASSFLRVNQPQHF.

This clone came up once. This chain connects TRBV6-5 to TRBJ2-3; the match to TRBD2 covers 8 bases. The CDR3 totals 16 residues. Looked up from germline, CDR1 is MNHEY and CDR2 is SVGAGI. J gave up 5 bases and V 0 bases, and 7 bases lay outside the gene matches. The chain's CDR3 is CASSYSPAGVEDTQYF. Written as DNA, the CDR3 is TGTGCCAGCAGTTACTCTCCAGCGGGAGTGGAAGATACGCAGTATTTT.

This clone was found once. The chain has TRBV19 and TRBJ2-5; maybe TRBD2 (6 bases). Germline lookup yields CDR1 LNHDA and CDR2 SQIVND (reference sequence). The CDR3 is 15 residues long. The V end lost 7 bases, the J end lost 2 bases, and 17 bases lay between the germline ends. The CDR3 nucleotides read TGTGCCAGTACACGCGGCGGGAAAAAACAAGAGACCCAGTACTTC. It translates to CASTRGGKKQETQYF.

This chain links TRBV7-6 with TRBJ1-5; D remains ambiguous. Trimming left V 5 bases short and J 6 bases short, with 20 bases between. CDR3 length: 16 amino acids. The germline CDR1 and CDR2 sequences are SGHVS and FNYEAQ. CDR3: CASSERGGLLTQPQHF. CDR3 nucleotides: TGTGCCAGCAGCGAGAGAGGAGGGCTGCTTACTCAGCCCCAGCATTTT.

CDR3 region: CASSSIRQGKDGYTF. DNA of the CDR3: TGTGCCAGCAGCTCAATAAGACAGGGGAAGGATGGCTACACCTTC. The gene calls are TRBV7-9 and TRBJ1-2, with 8 bases fitting TRBD1. This CDR3 comprises 15 residues. Looked up from germline, CDR1 is SEHNR and CDR2 is FQNEAQ (reference sequence). With V trimmed by 4 bases and J by 6 bases, 10 bases remained unmatched.

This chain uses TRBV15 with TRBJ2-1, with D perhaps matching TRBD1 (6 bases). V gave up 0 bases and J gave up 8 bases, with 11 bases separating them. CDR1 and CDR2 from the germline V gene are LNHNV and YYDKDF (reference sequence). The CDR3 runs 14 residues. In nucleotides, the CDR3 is TGTGCCACCAGCAGAGATCGGGACATGGATGAGCAGTTCTTC. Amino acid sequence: CATSRDRDMDEQFF.

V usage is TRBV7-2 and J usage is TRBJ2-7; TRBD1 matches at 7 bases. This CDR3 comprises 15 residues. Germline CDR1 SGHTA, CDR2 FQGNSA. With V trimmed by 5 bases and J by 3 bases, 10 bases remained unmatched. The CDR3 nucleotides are TGTGCCAGCAGCCACCGACAGGGCCTCAACTACGAGCAGTACTTC. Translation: CASSHRQGLNYEQYF. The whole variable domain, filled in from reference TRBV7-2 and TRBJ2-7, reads GAGVSQSPSNKVTEKGKDVELRCDPISGHTALYWYRQSLGQGLEFLIYFQGNSAPDKSGLPSDRFSAERTGGSVSTLTIQRTQQEDSAVYLCASSHRQGLNYEQYFGPGTRLTVT.

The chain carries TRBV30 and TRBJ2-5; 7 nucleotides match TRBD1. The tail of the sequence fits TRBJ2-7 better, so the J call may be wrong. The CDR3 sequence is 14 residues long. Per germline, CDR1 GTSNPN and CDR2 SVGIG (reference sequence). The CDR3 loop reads CAWSADRVENEQYF. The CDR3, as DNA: TGTGCCTGGAGTGCCGACAGGGTTGAAAACGAGCAGTACTTC.

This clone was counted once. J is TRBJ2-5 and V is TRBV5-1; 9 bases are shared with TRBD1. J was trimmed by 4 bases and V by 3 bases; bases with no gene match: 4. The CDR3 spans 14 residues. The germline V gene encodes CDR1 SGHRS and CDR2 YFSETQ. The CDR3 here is CASSSRTGVETQYF. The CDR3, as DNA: TGCGCCAGCAGCTCCCGGACAGGGGTAGAGACCCAGTACTTC.

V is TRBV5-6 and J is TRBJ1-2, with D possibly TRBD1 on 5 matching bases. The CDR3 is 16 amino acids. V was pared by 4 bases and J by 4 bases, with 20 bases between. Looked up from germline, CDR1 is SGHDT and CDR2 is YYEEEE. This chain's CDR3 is CASSPPGDFGGYGYTF. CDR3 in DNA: TGTGCCAGCAGCCCACCGGGGGACTTCGGGGGCTATGGCTACACCTTC.

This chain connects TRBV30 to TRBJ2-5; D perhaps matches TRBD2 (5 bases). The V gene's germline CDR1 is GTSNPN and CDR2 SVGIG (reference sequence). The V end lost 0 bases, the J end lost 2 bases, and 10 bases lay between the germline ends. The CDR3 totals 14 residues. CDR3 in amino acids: CAWSVRGGQETQYF. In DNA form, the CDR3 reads TGTGCCTGGAGTGTGCGAGGCGGGCAAGAGACCCAGTACTTC.

Here the CDR3 DNA reads TGTGCCAGCAGTCAGGGGAGGGACACTGAAGCTTTCTTT. It is translated as CASSQGRDTEAFF. The J gene is TRBJ1-1, the V gene TRBV6-5; tentatively, D is TRBD1 (6 bases). Germline V CDR1 and CDR2: MNHEY, SVGAGI. With 5 bases removed from V and 3 bases from J, the gap between germline ends came to 10 bases. The CDR3 is made up of 13 amino acids.

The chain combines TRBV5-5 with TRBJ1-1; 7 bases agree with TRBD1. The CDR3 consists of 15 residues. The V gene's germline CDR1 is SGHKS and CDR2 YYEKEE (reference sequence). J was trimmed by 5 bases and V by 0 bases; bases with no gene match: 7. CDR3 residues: CASSLGPGGVTEAFF. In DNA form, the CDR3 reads TGTGCCAGCAGCTTGGGCCCAGGGGGAGTAACTGAAGCTTTCTTT. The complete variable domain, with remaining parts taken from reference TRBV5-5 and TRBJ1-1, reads DAGVTQSPTHLIKTRGQQVTLRCSPISGHKSVSWYQQVLGQGPQFIFQYYEKEERGRGNFPDRFSARQFPNYSSELNVNALLLGDSALYLCASSLGPGGVTEAFFGQGTRLTVV.

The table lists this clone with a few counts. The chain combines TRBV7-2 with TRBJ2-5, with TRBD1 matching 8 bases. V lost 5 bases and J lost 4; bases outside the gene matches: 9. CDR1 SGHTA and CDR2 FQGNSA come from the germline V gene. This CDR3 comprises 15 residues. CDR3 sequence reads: CASSRGGQGAETQYF. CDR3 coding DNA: TGTGCCAGCAGCCGCGGCGGACAGGGTGCAGAGACCCAGTACTTC.

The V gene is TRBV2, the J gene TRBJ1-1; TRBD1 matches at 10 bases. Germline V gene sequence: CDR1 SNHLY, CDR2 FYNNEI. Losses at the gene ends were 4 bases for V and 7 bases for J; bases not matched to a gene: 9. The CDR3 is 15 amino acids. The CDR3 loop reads CASSGDRGIEGEAFF. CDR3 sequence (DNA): TGTGCCAGCAGTGGGGACAGGGGAATTGAAGGTGAAGCTTTCTTT.

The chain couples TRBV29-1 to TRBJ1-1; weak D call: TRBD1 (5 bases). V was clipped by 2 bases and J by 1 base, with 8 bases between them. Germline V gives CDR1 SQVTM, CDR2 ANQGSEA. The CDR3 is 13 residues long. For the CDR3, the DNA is TGCAGCGTTGAATCGGGGGGGAACACTGAAGCTTTCTTT. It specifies CSVESGGNTEAFF.

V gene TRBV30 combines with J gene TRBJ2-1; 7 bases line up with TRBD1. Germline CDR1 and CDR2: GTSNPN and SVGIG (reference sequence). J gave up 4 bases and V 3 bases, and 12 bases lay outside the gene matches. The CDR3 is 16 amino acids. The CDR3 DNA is TGTGCCTGGAGGGGGAAGGGGGCAAAAAAATACAATGAGCAGTTCTTC. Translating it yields CAWRGKGAKKYNEQFF.

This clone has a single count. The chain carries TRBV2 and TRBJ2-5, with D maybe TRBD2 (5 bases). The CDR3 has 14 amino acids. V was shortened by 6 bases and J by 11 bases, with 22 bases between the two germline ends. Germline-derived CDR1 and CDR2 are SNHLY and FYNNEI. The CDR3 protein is CASRPLADSGEQYF. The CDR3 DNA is TGTGCCAGCAGGCCGCTAGCAGACTCTGGGGAGCAGTACTTC.

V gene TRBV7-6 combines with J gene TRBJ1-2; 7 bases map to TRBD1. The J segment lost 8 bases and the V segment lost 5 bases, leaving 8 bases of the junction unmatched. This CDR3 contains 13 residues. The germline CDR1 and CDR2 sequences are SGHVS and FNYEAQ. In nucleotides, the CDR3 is TGTGCCAGCAGCCCTTGGACAGGTGGAGGCTACACCTTC. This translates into CASSPWTGGGYTF.

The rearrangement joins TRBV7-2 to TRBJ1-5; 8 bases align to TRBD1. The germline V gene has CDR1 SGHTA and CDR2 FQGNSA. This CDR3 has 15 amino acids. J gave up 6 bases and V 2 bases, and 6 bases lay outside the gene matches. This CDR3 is CASSLRSGGSQPQHF. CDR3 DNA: TGTGCCAGCAGCTTAAGGTCAGGGGGCTCTCAGCCCCAGCATTTT.

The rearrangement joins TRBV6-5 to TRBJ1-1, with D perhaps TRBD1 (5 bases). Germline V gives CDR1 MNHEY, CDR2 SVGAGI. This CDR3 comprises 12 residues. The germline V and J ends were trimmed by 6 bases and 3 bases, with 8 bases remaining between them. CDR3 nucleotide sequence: TGTGCCAGCAGCAAGGGGTACACTGAAGCTTTCTTT. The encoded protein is CASSKGYTEAFF.

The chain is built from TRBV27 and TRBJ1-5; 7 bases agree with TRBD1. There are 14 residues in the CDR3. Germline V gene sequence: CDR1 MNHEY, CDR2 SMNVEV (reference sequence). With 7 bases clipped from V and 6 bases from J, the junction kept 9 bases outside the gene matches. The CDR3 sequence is CASKSRQGGQPQHF. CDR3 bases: TGTGCCAGCAAGAGCCGACAGGGCGGTCAGCCCCAGCATTTT.

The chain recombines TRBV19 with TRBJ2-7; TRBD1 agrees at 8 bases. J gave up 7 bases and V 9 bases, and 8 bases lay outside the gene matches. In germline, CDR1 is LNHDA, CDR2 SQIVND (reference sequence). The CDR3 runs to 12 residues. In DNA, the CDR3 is TGTGCCAGCCATGGACAGGGCTGGGAGCAGTACTTC. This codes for CASHGQGWEQYF.

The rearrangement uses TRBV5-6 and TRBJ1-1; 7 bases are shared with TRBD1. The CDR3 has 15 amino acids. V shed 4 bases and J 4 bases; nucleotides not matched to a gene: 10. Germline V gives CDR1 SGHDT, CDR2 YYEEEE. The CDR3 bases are TGTGCCAGCAGCCCCCTGACAGGGACGGGCACTGAAGCTTTCTTT. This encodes CASSPLTGTGTEAFF. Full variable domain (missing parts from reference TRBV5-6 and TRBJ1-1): DAGVTQSPTHLIKTRGQQVTLRCSPKSGHDTVSWYQQALGQGPQFIFQYYEEEERQRGNFPDRFSGHQFPNYSSELNVNALLLGDSALYLCASSPLTGTGTEAFFGQGTRLTVV.

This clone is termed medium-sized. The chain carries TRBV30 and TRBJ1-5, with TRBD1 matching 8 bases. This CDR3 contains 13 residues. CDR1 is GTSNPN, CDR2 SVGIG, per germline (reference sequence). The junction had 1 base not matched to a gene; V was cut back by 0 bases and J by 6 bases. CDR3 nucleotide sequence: TGTGCCTGGAGTGTAGGACAGGGTCAGCCCCAGCATTTT. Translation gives CAWSVGQGQPQHF.

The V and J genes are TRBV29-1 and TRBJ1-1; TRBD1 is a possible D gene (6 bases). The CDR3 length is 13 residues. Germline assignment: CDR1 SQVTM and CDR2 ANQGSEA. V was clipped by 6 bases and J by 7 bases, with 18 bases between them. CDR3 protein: CSVTGLGVVEAFF. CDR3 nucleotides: TGCAGCGTCACAGGGCTCGGGGTCGTTGAAGCTTTCTTT.

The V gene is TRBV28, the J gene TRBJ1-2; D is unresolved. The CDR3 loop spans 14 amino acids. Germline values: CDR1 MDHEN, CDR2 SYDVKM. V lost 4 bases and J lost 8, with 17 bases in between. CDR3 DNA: TGTGCCAGCAGTTCAGAGCAGACGCGGTGGGGCTACACCTTC. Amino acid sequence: CASSSEQTRWGYTF.